The next 13 T cell receptor beta chains were all read from a single sample in a study of blood T cell repertoires in COVID-19 (dated by TCRdb to the early 2020s). The receptor library was made with the immunoSEQ multiplex PCR assay. The clones in this table, taken by TCRdb from immuneACCESS, are in-frame only. Not every clone is retained; where verified, under half of the shortfall comes from an unresolved V gene, and the cause of the rest is unknown. The sample yields over 300,000 clones; around 80% were counted once. The ten largest clones take up approximately 1.2% of the sample. The material sequenced was peripheral blood. The receptors were gathered from a woman aged 45-65 years with acute or convalescent COVID-19.

The chain couples TRBV9 to TRBJ1-1; possibly TRBD1 for D (6 bases). Germline V gives CDR1 SGDLS, CDR2 YYNGEE. Trimming removed 3 bases from V and 4 bases from J, with 13 bases in between. The CDR3 spans 14 residues. The CDR3 region has the DNA TGTGCCAGCAGCGCAACAGGGTCGGGCACTGAAGCTTTCTTT. It encodes CASSATGSGTEAFF.

This clone was seen only once. The V and J genes are TRBV10-1 and TRBJ1-1, with D tentatively TRBD1 (6 bases). Per the germline V gene, CDR1 is WNHNN and CDR2 is SYGVQD (reference sequence). The V end was cut by 3 bases, the J end by 9 bases, with 17 bases between. CDR3 size: 14 residues. CDR3 in amino acids: CASSDLDSESQAFF. The CDR3 DNA is TGCGCCAGCAGTGATCTGGACAGCGAGAGCCAAGCTTTCTTT.

This chain joins TRBV3-1 (or the pseudogene TRBV3-2) and TRBJ2-5, with 9 nucleotides matching TRBD2. The CDR3 extends over 14 amino acids. The ends lost 3 bases at V and 5 bases at J; junction bases unmatched: 4. CDR1 is LGHDT, CDR2 YNNKEL, per germline (reference sequence). The CDR3 bases are TGTGCCAGCAGCCATAGCGGGAGTTTGGAGACCCAGTACTTC. It encodes CASSHSGSLETQYF.

This rearrangement joins TRBV7-2 to TRBJ2-2; 9 bases align to TRBD2. Germline V gives CDR1 SGHTA, CDR2 FQGNSA. The V and J ends lost 3 bases and 7 bases, in that order; junction bases with no gene match: 6. This CDR3 has 15 residues. CDR3 bases: TGTGCCAGCAGCTTTCTGCGGGGGGGCATCGGGGAGCTGTTTTTT. This codes for CASSFLRGGIGELFF.

This clone was recorded a few times. The rearrangement links TRBV12-1 to TRBJ2-1; the tabulated D call, TRBD2, remains unverified against the DNA. TRBV12-1 counts as a pseudogene. This CDR3 has 15 amino acids. The CDR3 bases are TGTGCCAGCAGCTTTGTAGCGGGAGTATCAAATGAGCAGTTCTTC. Its translation is CASSFVAGVSNEQFF.

This rearrangement joins TRBV29-1 to TRBJ1-4, with D possibly matching TRBD1 (6 bases). This CDR3 has 14 amino acids. Trimming took off 3 bases at V and 1 base at J, with 9 bases between the two ends. The germline CDR1 and CDR2 sequences are SQVTM and ANQGSEA. DNA for the CDR3: TGCAGCGTTGACGTACAGGGAACTAATGAAAAACTGTTTTTT. Its translation: CSVDVQGTNEKLFF.

This clone was found once. This chain connects TRBV20-1 to TRBJ1-2; 7 bases are a match to TRBD1. Germline V lookup: CDR1 DFQATT, CDR2 SNEGSKA (reference sequence). This CDR3 is built from 12 residues. Unmatched junction bases numbered 6, after V lost 3 bases and J lost 8 bases. CDR3 residues: CSASEGAGGYTF. The CDR3 DNA sequence: TGCAGTGCTAGTGAGGGGGCTGGGGGCTACACCTTC.

The table lists this clone with a few counts. The chain links TRBV6-5 to TRBJ1-2; tentatively, D is TRBD1 (6 bases). V was cut by 6 bases and J by 2 bases, with 13 bases left in between. Germline lookup yields CDR1 MNHEY and CDR2 SVGAGI. The CDR3 has 14 residues. CDR3 nucleotide sequence: TGTGCCAGCAGCAGGGGACATCCCAACTATGGCTACACCTTC. It encodes CASSRGHPNYGYTF.

The table lists this clone with many counts. The chain has TRBV19 and TRBJ1-1; possibly TRBD1 for D (6 bases). The ends were cut back, 5 bases at V and 1 base at J, with 11 bases in the middle. CDR1 and CDR2 from the germline V gene are LNHDA and SQIVND (reference sequence). This CDR3 comprises 14 residues. DNA of the CDR3: TGTGCCAGTAGTTCATTACAGGGGAACACTGAAGCTTTCTTT. Translation: CASSSLQGNTEAFF.

V usage is TRBV18 and J usage is TRBJ2-1, with D maybe TRBD2 (6 bases). This CDR3 has 16 residues. V lost 1 base and J lost 5, with 15 bases in between. Germline V lookup: CDR1 KGHSH, CDR2 LQKENI. The CDR3 protein is CASSPRQVTSNNEQFF. For the CDR3, the DNA is TGTGCCAGCTCACCACGTCAGGTAACTAGCAACAATGAGCAGTTCTTC.

The rearrangement joins TRBV19 to TRBJ2-3; 9 nucleotides align to TRBD2. The CDR3 extends over 15 amino acids. Trimming at V came to 3 bases and at J to 7 bases, leaving 8 bases not matched to a gene. CDR1 LNHDA and CDR2 SQIVND come from the germline V gene (reference sequence). For the CDR3, the DNA is TGTGCCAGTAGTATCCCCAGCGGGAGGCGTTATACGCAGTATTTT. Translating gives CASSIPSGRRYTQYF.

The chain has TRBV30 and TRBJ2-2; possible D gene TRBD2, 6 bases. With 2 bases removed from V and 3 bases from J, the gap between germline ends came to 13 bases. Germline values: CDR1 GTSNPN, CDR2 SVGIG (reference sequence). The CDR3 contains 15 residues. Here the CDR3 DNA reads TGTGCCTGGAGTATAACGGGAGTCGACACCGGGGAGCTGTTTTTT. Protein product: CAWSITGVDTGELFF.

The rearrangement links TRBV19 to TRBJ2-5, with a possible D match to TRBD1 (5 bases). V was trimmed by 1 base and J by 7 bases, leaving 10 bases between them. CDR1 and CDR2 (germline): LNHDA, SQIVND (reference sequence). This CDR3 is 13 amino acids long. CDR3 nucleotide sequence: TGTGCCAGTAGTATAGGGGGCTCGAGGACCCAGTACTTC. It is translated as CASSIGGSRTQYF.